This T cell receptor (beta chain) was captured in a study of OX40 agonist ivuxolimab in advanced cancers. In the study overall: The dose-escalation group included hepatocellular carcinoma, melanoma, renal cell carcinoma and head and neck cancer. The dose-escalation cohort was approximately 85% male, with a mean age of around 60 years, ranging about 23 to 79.

The protocol was immunoSEQ multiplex PCR, while the TCRdb copy is restricted to in-frame clones and leaves out a portion. The sample consists of 30,000 or so clones, roughly four fifths of them appearing once. Study-wide findings and caveats: Both blood CD4+ and CD8+ T cells showed clonal growth by week 6 at 0.1 to 3.0 mg/kg. Certain nonresponding patients likewise had low normalized T-cell clonal expansion.

Trimming took off 7 bases at V and 8 bases at J, with 13 bases between the two ends. In germline, CDR1 is MDHEN, CDR2 SYDVKM. This CDR3 is built from 12 residues. This clone was found many times. What it recognizes is unknown. The specimen was CD4+ or CD8+ T cells sorted from blood, collected in a trial of the OX40 agonist ivuxolimab. The receptor was derived from an adult with an advanced solid tumor such as melanoma, head and neck, liver or kidney cancer. The chain employs TRBV28 and TRBJ2-3, with a tentative D call TRBD2 (6 bases). CDR3 nucleotide sequence: TGTGCCAGCACCCCCCCGCGGGGTACGCAGTATTTT. Protein product: CASTPPRGTQYF. Looking up the rest from reference TRBV28 and TRBJ2-3 gives the full variable domain: DVKVTQSSRYLVKRTGEKVFLECVQDMDHENMFWYRQDPGLGLRLIYFSYDVKMKEKGDIPEGYSVSREKKERFSLILESASTNQTSMYLCASTPPRGTQYFGPGTRLTVL.